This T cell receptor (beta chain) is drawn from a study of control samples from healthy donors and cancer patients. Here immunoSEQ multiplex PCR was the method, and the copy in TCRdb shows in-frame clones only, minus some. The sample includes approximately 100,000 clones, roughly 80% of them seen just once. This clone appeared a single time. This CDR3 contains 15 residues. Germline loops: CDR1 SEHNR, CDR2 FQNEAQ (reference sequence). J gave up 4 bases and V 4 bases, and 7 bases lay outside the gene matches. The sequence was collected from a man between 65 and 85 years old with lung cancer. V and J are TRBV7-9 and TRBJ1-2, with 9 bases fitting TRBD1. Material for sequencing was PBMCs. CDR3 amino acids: CASSSPTGGIYGYTF. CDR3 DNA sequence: TGTGCCAGCAGCTCCCCGACAGGGGGAATCTATGGCTACACCTTC.